This TCR beta chain was obtained from a study of patients and donors after allogeneic stem cell transplantation. TCRdb processed the RT-PCR reads anew with MiXCR; each CDR3 protein has one entry. The sample holds about 960,000 distinct CDR3 sequences, over 15% seen once. Sequenced sample: blood, either unsorted or a sorted T cell fraction (not recorded which). This TCR was sampled from a human donor who was either an allogeneic HSCT recipient or a stem cell or donor lymphocyte infusion donor (not recorded which). It is not recorded whose cells these are; they may come from a transplant donor.

Written as DNA, the CDR3 is TGCGCCAGCAGCTTGGGGCCTCTTGTGGTAAATCAGCCCCAGCATTTT. This sequence encodes CASSLGPLVVNQPQHF. J is TRBJ1-5 and V is TRBV5-1; D not certain. V lost 0 bases, J lost 4 bases, and 14 bases lay in between. The CDR3 is 16 residues long. Germline assignment: CDR1 SGHRS and CDR2 YFSETQ.